A selection of T cell receptor beta chains follows, all from one sample in a study of T cells after yellow fever vaccination. TCRdb independently ran MiXCR on the 5' RACE reads; one entry per CDR3 protein. The sample holds a few hundred thousand distinct CDR3 sequences, around 3.6% seen once. Sequencing used PBMCs, obtained on the day of the yellow fever booster vaccination. These receptors originate from a man younger than 30 who received the YFV17D yellow fever vaccine. Each CDR3 is given with its conserved first and last residue. Fields, in order: clone size, V gene, D gene, J gene, CDR3 protein, CDR3 DNA. The D gene is left open where the match is weak. Expanded clones get a size class; other rows say once, few or many, or leave the size out.

NA	TRBV7-2	NA	TRBJ1-2	CASSPDTDYGYTF	TGTGCCAGCAGCCCCGACACCGACTATGGCTACACCTTC
many	TRBV5-1	TRBD2	TRBJ2-5	CASSRGTSGGPQETQYF	TGCGCCAGCAGCAGAGGGACTAGCGGGGGACCTCAAGAGACCCAGTACTTC
many	TRBV24-1	NA	TRBJ2-5	CATSGLTYVRETQYF	TGTGCCACCAGTGGCTTGACATATGTCCGAGAGACCCAGTACTTC
many	TRBV5-1	NA	TRBJ2-3	CASRAGKTPSTDTQYF	TGCGCCAGCAGGGCGGGGAAGACCCCTAGCACAGATACGCAGTATTTT
NA	TRBV3-1	NA	TRBJ2-7	CASSQRGGPYEQYF	TGTGCCAGCAGCCAAAGAGGGGGGCCCTACGAGCAGTACTTC
NA	TRBV6-1	TRBD1	TRBJ1-1	CASSVQGGDLNTEAFF	TGTGCCAGCAGTGTCCAGGGGGGGGATTTGAACACTGAAGCTTTCTTT
many	TRBV5-1	TRBD1	TRBJ1-1	CASSLIGQGDTEAFF	TGCGCCAGCAGCTTGATTGGACAGGGGGACACTGAAGCTTTCTTT
NA	TRBV15	NA	TRBJ2-5	CATSRDITETQYF	TGTGCCACCAGCAGAGACATAACGGAGACCCAGTACTTC
many	TRBV6-5	TRBD1	TRBJ1-4	CASSYLGTGVEKLFF	TGTGCCAGCAGTTACCTAGGGACAGGGGTTGAAAAACTGTTTTTT
NA	TRBV7-9	TRBD1	TRBJ1-3	CASSLALRQGGGNTIYF	TGTGCCAGCAGCTTAGCGCTACGACAGGGTGGAGGAAACACCATATATTTT
few	TRBV7-2	TRBD2	TRBJ2-4	CASSLGGLARGVGNIQYF	TGTGCCAGCAGCTTAGGAGGGCTAGCGCGGGGGGTTGGAAACATTCAGTACTTC
few	TRBV6-5	NA	TRBJ2-6	CASSHEDWANVLTF	TGTGCCAGCAGCCACGAGGACTGGGCCAACGTCCTGACTTTC
NA	TRBV21-1	NA	TRBJ1-5	CASKFGRTSNQPQHF	TGTGCCAGCAAATTTGGTCGAACTAGCAATCAGCCCCAGCATTTT
few	TRBV12-3/TRBV12-4	NA	TRBJ2-5	CASSFLFQETQYF	TGTGCCAGCAGTTTTCTGTTTCAAGAGACCCAGTACTTC
few	TRBV6-6	NA	TRBJ1-1	CASSYSEAEEAFF	TGTGCCAGCAGTTACTCTGAGGCGGAGGAAGCTTTCTTT